The 3 T cell receptor beta chains below were found in one sample sequenced in a study of OX40 agonist ivuxolimab in advanced cancers. Data came from immunoSEQ multiplex PCR; TCRdb stores just in-frame clones and leaves some out. The sample holds about 79,000 clones; over 80% are singletons and the top ten take approximately 0.5%. The sequencing here drew on CD4+ or CD8+ T cells sorted from blood, taken in a trial of the OX40 agonist ivuxolimab. These receptor sequences come from an adult with an advanced solid tumor such as melanoma, head and neck, liver or kidney cancer.

The chain is built from TRBV19 and TRBJ2-1, with 10 nucleotides matching TRBD2. The CDR3 is made up of 14 amino acids. The V and J ends lost 7 bases and 7 bases, in that order; junction bases with no gene match: 7. CDR1 is LNHDA and CDR2 is SQIVND in the germline V gene (reference sequence). CDR3 sequence (DNA): TGTGCCAGTATCCGGACTAGCGGAGGGAATGAGCAGTTCTTC. Translated: CASIRTSGGNEQFF. The full variable domain, in which reference TRBV19 and TRBJ2-1 provide the parts outside the CDR3, is DGGITQSPKYLFRKEGQNVTLSCEQNLNHDAMYWYRQDPGQGLRLIYYSQIVNDFQKGDIAEGYSVSREKKESFPLTVTSAQKNPTAFYLCASIRTSGGNEQFFGPGTRLTVL.

This chain joins TRBV11-3 and TRBJ2-1; D perhaps matches TRBD2 (6 bases). Germline V gives CDR1 SGHNT, CDR2 YENEEA. The CDR3 contains 12 residues. The germline V and J ends were trimmed by 7 bases and 4 bases, with 8 bases remaining between them. The CDR3 DNA follows: TGTGCCAGCACCCGGGGGTACAATGAGCAGTTCTTC. It codes for CASTRGYNEQFF.

The chain links TRBV5-1 to TRBJ1-1; a possible D gene is TRBD1 (5 bases). V lost 0 bases and J lost 0, with 12 bases in between. The CDR3 consists of 16 residues. Germline assignment: CDR1 SGHRS and CDR2 YFSETQ. As DNA, the CDR3 is TGCGCCAGCAGCTTGGCGGGGCAGAACATGAACACTGAAGCTTTCTTT. This gives the protein CASSLAGQNMNTEAFF. The whole variable domain, remainder taken from reference TRBV5-1 and TRBJ1-1, is KAGVTQTPRYLIKTRGQQVTLSCSPISGHRSVSWYQQTPGQGLQFLFEYFSETQRNKGNFPGRFSGRQFSNSRSEMNVSTLELGDSALYLCASSLAGQNMNTEAFFGQGTRLTVV.